This TCR beta chain was identified in a study of blood T cell repertoires in COVID-19. Study-wide context: Both acute and convalescent COVID-19 samples were obtained from the United States, Italy and Spain. The cDNA or gDNA used as material had been derived from T cells, B-cell-depleted T cells, or PBMCs.

Trimming removed 1 base from V and 0 bases from J; junction bases left unmatched: 5. From germline, CDR1 is LGHNA and CDR2 YSLEER. The CDR3 spans 17 residues. Authors' processing steps: Cell counts per sample came from amplifying reference gene primers. Profiling relied on immunoSEQ multiplex PCR, and the TCRdb table lists in-frame clones only, not all of them. Clone size and V and J calls were adopted from that table, with D and trimming inferred from the DNA. The sample records some 220,000 clones, approximately 82% being singletons. The V and J genes are TRBV4-3 and TRBJ2-3, with 9 bases lining up with TRBD1. The sequencing sample was made of peripheral blood. This TCR derives from a man in his forties or fifties with active or convalescent COVID-19. The CDR3 DNA follows: TGCGCCAGCAGCCAAGTAACCGGGACAGGGAGCACAGATACGCAGTATTTT. This gives the protein CASSQVTGTGSTDTQYF.